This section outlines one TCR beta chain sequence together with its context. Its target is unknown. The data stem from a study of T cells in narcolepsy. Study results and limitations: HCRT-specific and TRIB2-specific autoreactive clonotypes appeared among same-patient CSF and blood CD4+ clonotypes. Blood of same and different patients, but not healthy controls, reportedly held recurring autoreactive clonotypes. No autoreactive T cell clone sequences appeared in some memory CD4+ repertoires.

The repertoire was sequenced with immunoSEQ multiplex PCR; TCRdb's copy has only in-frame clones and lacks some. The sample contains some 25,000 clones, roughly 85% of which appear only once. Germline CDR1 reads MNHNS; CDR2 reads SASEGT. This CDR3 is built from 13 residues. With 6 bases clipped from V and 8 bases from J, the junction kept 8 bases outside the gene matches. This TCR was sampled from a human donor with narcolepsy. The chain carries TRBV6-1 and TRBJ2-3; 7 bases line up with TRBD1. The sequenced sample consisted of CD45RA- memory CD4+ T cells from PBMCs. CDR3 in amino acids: CASRESDRATQYF. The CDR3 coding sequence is TGTGCCAGCAGAGAGAGCGACAGGGCTACGCAGTATTTT.